This paragraph reports one T cell receptor beta chain. Its antigen is currently unknown. This specimen comes from a study of CD8+ T cells in alopecia areata. Overall study context: Tofacitinib treatment spanned 6 to 18 months, with 6 months off drug afterward.

Study outcomes and limitations: Alphabeta T cells residing in normal skin are also sequenced in scalp samples. Compared with mice, patients displayed less clear TCR sharing, possibly for HLA-related reasons. Scalp lesions, especially in alopecia totalis/universalis, had higher clonality than normal scalp.

Peripheral blood and lesional scalp punch biopsies came from alopecia areata patients. In each case, RNA was isolated and then reverse transcribed into cDNA as the sequencing template. Produced via immunoSEQ multiplex PCR; TCRdb's table is partial and in-frame only. The table includes over 10,000 clones, 60% detected once. The CDR3 runs 16 residues. Trimming removed 3 bases from V and 0 bases from J; junction bases left unmatched: 8. The germline gives CDR1 SNHLY, CDR2 FYNNEI. V usage is TRBV2 and J usage is TRBJ2-7; TRBD1 aligns across 7 bases. Sample: skin. The sequence was collected from a human donor with alopecia areata. CDR3 nucleotide sequence: TGTGCCAGCAGTGATAAACCGACAGGGAGCTCCTACGAGCAGTACTTC. This translates into CASSDKPTGSSYEQYF.